This T cell receptor (beta chain) was recovered during a study of blood T cell repertoires in COVID-19. At the level of the study: The study drew acute and convalescent COVID-19 samples from the United States, Italy and Spain.

Data came from immunoSEQ multiplex PCR; TCRdb stores just in-frame clones and leaves some out. The table lists 170,000 or so clones, 75% to 90% of them singletons. The CDR3 extends over 14 amino acids. Recovery among Cohort 3 donors was established by two negative PCRs, clearance, or symptom resolution. The TCR sequence derives from a man aged 35 to 55 who had recovered from COVID-19. Sequenced sample: PBMCs or T cells enriched from blood (not recorded which). This chain joins TRBV12-1 and TRBJ2-5; the table names TRBD1, a call not compared with the DNA. TRBV12-1 is classified as a pseudogene. This chain's CDR3 is CASTRGARKETQYF. CDR3 DNA sequence: TGTGCCAGCACCAGGGGGGCACGTAAAGAGACCCAGTACTTC.